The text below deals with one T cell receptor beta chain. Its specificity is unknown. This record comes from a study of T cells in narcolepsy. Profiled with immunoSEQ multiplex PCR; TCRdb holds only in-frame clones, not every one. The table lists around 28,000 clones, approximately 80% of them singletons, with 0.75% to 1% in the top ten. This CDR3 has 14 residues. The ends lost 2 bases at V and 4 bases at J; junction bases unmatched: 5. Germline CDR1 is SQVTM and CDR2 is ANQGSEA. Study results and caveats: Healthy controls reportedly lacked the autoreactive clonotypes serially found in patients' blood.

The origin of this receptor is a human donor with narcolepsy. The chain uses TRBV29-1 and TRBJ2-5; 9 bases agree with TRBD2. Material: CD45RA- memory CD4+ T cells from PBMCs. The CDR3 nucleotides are TGCAGCGTTGAAACGTCTAGCGGGGTAGAGACCCAGTACTTC. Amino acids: CSVETSSGVETQYF.